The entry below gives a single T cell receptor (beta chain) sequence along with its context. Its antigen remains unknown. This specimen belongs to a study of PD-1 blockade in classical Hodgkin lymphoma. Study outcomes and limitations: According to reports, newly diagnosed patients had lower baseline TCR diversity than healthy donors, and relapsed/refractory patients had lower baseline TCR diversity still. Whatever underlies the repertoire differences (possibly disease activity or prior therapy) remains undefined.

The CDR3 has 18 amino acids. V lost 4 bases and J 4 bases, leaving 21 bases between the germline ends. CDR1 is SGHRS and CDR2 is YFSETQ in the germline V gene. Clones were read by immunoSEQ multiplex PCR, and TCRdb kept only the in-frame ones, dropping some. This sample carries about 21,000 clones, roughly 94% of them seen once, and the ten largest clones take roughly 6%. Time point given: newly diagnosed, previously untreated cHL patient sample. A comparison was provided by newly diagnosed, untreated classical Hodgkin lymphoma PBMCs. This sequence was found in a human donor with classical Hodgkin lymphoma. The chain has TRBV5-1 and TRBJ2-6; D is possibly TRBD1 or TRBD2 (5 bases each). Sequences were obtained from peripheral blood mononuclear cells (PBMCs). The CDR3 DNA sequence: TGCGCCAGCAGCCCCGGGGCTCTTGGCCCCAGGGGGGCCAACGTCCTGACTTTC. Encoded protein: CASSPGALGPRGANVLTF.